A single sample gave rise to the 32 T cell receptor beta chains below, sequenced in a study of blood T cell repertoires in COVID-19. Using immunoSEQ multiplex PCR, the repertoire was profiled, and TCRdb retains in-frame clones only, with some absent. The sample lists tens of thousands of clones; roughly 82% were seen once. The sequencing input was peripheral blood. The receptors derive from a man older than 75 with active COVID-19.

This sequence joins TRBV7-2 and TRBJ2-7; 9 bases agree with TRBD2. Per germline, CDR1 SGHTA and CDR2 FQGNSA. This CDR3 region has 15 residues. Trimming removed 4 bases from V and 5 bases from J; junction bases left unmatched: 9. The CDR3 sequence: CASSSSGLAVHEQYF. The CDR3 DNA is TGTGCCAGCAGCTCATCGGGACTAGCCGTTCACGAGCAGTACTTC. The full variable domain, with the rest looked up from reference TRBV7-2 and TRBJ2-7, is GAGVSQSPSNKVTEKGKDVELRCDPISGHTALYWYRQSLGQGLEFLIYFQGNSAPDKSGLPSDRFSAERTGGSVSTLTIQRTQQEDSAVYLCASSSSGLAVHEQYFGPGTRLTVT.

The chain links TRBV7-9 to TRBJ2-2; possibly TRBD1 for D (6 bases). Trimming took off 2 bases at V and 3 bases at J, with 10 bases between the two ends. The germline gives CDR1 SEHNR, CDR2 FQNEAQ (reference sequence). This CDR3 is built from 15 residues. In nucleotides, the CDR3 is TGTGCCAGCAGCTTAATTGGACAGTACACCGGGGAGCTGTTTTTT. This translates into CASSLIGQYTGELFF.

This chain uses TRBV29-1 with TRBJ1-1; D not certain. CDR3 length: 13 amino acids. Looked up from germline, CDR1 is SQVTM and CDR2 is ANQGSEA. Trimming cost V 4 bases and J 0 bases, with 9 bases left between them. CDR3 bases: TGCAGCGTTGGAGTTGGTTTGAACACTGAAGCTTTCTTT. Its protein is CSVGVGLNTEAFF.

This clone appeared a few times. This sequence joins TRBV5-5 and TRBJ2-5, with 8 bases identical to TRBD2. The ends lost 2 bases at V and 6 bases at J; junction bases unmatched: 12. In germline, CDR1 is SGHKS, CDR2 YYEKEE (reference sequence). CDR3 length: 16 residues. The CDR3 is CASSLNPGLDRQTQYF. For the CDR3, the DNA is TGTGCCAGCAGCTTAAATCCGGGACTAGATCGTCAGACCCAGTACTTC.

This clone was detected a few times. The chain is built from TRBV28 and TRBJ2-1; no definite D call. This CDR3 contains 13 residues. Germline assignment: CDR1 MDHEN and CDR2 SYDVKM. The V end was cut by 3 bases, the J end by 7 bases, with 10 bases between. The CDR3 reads CASSFLVENEQFF. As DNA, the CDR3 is TGTGCCAGCAGTTTTTTGGTAGAGAATGAGCAGTTCTTC.

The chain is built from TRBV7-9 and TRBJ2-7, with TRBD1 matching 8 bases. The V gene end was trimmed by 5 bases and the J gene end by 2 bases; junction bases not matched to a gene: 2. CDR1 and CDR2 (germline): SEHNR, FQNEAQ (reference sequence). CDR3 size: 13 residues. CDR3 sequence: CASSPQGAYEQYF. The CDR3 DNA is TGTGCCAGCAGCCCACAGGGGGCCTACGAGCAGTACTTC.

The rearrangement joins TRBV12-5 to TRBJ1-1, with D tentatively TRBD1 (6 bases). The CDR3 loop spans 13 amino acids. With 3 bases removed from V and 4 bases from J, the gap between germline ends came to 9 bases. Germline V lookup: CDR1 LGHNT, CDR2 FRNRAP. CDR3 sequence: CASGFLQGTEAFF. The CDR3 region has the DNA TGTGCTAGTGGTTTCTTACAGGGCACTGAAGCTTTCTTT.

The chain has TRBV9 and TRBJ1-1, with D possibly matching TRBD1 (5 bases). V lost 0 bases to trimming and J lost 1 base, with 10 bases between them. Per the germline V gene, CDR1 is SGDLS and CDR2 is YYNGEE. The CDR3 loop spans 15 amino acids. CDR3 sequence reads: CASSVAGGQNTEAFF. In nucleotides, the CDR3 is TGTGCCAGCAGCGTAGCGGGAGGACAGAACACTGAAGCTTTCTTT.

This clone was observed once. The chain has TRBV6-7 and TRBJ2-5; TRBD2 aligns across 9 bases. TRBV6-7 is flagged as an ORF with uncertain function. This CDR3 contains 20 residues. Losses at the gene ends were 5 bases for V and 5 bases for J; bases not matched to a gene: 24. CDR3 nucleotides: TGTGCCAGCAGTAATCGAGTAGGGGATAGCGGGAGTATTTCTGGGGAGACCCAGTACTTC. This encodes CASSNRVGDSGSISGETQYF.

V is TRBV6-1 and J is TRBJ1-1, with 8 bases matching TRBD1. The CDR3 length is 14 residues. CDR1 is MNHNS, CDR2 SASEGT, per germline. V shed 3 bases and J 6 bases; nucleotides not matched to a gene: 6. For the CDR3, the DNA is TGTGCCAGCAGTGACAGGGGACAGGTTCCTGAAGCTTTCTTT. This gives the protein CASSDRGQVPEAFF.

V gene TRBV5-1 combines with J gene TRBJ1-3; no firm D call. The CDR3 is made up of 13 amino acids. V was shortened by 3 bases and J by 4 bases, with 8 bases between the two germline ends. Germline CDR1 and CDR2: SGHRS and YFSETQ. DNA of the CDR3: TGCGCCAGCAGCTCACAACAAGGAAACACCATATATTTT. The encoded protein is CASSSQQGNTIYF.

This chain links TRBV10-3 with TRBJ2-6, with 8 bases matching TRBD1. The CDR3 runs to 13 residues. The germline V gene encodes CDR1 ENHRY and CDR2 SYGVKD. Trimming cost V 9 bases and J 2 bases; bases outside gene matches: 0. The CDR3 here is CAMGQAGANVLTF. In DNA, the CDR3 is TGTGCCATGGGACAGGCTGGGGCCAACGTCCTGACTTTC.

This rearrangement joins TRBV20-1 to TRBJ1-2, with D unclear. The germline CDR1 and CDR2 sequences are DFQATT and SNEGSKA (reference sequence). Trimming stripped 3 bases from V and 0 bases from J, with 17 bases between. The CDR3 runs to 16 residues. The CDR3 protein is CSASEQAAGANYGYTF. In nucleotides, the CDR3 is TGCAGTGCTAGTGAGCAGGCCGCGGGAGCTAACTATGGCTACACCTTC.

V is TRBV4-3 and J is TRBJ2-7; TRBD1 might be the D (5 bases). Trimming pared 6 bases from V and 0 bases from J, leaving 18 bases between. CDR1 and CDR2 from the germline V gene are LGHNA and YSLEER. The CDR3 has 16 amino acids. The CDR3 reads CASRRNLGQYSYEQYF. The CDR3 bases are TGCGCCAGCAGACGCAATTTGGGGCAATACTCCTACGAGCAGTACTTC.

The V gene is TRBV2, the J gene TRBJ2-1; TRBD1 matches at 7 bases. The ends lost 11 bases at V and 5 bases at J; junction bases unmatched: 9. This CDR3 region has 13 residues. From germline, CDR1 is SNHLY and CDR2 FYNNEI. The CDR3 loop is CAGSRDRDNEQFF. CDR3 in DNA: TGTGCCGGATCCCGGGACAGAGACAATGAGCAGTTCTTC.

The CDR3, as DNA: TGCGCCAGCAGCTTGTGGGGGCGGGAGGAAGAGACCCAGTACTTC. This encodes CASSLWGREEETQYF. V gene TRBV5-1 combines with J gene TRBJ2-5; TRBD2 aligns across 8 bases. Germline loops: CDR1 SGHRS, CDR2 YFSETQ. This CDR3 region has 15 residues. V lost 1 base, J lost 3 bases, and 5 bases stayed unmatched. The variable domain in full, completed from reference TRBV5-1 and TRBJ2-5, reads KAGVTQTPRYLIKTRGQQVTLSCSPISGHRSVSWYQQTPGQGLQFLFEYFSETQRNKGNFPGRFSGRQFSNSRSEMNVSTLELGDSALYLCASSLWGREEETQYFGPGTRLLVL.

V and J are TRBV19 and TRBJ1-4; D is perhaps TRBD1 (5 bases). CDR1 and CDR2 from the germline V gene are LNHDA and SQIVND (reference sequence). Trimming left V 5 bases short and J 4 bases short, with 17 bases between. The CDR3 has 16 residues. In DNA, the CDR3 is TGTGCCAGTAGTTCAACGACAGCGGGCATTAATGAAAAACTGTTTTTT. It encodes CASSSTTAGINEKLFF.

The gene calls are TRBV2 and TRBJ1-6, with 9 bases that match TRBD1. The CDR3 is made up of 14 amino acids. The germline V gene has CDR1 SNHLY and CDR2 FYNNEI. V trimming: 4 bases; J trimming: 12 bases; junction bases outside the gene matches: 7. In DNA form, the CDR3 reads TGTGCCAGCAGTGGGGCCGGGACAGGGCTACCCCTCCACTTT. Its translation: CASSGAGTGLPLHF.

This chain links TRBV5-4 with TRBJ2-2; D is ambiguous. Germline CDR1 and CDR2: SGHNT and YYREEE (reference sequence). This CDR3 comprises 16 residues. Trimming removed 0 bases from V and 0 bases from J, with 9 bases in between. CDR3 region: CASSLGDLANTGELFF. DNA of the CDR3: TGTGCCAGCAGCTTGGGAGACTTAGCGAACACCGGGGAGCTGTTTTTT.

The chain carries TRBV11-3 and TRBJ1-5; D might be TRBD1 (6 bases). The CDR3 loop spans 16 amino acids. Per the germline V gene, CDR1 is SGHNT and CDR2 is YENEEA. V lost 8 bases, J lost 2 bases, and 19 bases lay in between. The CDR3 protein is CASAGGGLVGNQPQHF. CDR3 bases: TGTGCCAGCGCGGGGGGCGGGTTGGTAGGCAATCAGCCCCAGCATTTT. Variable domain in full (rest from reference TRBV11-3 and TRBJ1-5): EAGVVQSPRYKIIEKKQPVAFWCNPISGHNTLYWYLQNLGQGPELLIRYENEEAVDDSQLPKDRFSAERLKGVDSTLKIQPAELGDSAVYLCASAGGGLVGNQPQHFGDGTRLSIL.

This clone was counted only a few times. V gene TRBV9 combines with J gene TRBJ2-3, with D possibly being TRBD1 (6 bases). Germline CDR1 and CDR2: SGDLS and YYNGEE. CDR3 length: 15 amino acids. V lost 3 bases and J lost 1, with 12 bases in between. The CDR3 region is CASSAGAAGTDTQYF. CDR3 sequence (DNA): TGTGCCAGCAGCGCAGGGGCAGCCGGCACAGATACGCAGTATTTT.

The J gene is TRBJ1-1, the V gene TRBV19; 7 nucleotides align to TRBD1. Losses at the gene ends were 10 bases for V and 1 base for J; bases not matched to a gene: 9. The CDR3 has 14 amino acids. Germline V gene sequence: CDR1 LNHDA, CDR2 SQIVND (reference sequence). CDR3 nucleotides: TGTGCCACCAACCGACAGGGACCGAACACTGAAGCTTTCTTT. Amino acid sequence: CATNRQGPNTEAFF.

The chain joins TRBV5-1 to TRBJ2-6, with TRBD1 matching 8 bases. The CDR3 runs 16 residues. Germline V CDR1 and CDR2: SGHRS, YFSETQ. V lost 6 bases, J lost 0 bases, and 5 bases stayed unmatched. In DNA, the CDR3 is TGCGCCAGCAAGGGGACAGGTGTCTCTGGGGCCAACGTCCTGACTTTC. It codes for CASKGTGVSGANVLTF.

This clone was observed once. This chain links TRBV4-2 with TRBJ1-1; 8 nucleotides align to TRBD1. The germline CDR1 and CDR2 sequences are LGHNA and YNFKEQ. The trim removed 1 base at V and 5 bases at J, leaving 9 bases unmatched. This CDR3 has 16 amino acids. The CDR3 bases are TGTGCCAGCAGCCAAGCAGGGGGCGGAAGGGGGACTGAAGCTTTCTTT. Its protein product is CASSQAGGGRGTEAFF.

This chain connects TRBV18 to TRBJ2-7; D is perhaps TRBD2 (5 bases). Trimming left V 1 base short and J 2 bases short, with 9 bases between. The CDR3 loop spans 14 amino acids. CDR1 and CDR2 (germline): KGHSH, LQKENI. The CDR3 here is CASSPLASTYEQYF. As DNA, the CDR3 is TGTGCCAGCTCACCACTCGCTAGCACCTACGAGCAGTACTTC. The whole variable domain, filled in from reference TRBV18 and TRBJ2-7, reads NAGVMQNPRHLVRRRGQEARLRCSPMKGHSHVYWYRQLPEEGLKFMVYLQKENIIDESGMPKERFSAEFPKEGPSILRIQQVVRGDSAAYFCASSPLASTYEQYFGPGTRLTVT.

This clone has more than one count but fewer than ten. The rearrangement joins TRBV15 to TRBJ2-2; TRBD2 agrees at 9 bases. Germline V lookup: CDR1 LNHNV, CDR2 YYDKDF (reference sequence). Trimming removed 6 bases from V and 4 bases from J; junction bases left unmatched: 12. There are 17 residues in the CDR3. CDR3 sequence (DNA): TGTGCCACCAGAAGTACCACCGGGACTAGCAGCACCGGGGAGCTGTTTTTT. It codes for CATRSTTGTSSTGELFF.

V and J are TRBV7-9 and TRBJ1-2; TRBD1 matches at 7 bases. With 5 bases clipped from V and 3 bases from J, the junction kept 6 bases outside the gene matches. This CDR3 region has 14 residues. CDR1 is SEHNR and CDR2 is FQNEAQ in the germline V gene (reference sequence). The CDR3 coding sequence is TGTGCCAGCAGCCCACGGACAGGAGACTATGGCTACACCTTC. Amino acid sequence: CASSPRTGDYGYTF.

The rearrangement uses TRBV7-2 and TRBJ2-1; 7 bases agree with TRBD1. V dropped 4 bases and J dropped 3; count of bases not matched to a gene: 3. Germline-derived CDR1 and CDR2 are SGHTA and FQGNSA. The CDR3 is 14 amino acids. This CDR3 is CASSSGQVYNEQFF. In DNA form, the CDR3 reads TGTGCCAGCAGCTCCGGACAGGTCTACAATGAGCAGTTCTTC. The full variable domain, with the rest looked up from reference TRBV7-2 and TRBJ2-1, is GAGVSQSPSNKVTEKGKDVELRCDPISGHTALYWYRQSLGQGLEFLIYFQGNSAPDKSGLPSDRFSAERTGGSVSTLTIQRTQQEDSAVYLCASSSGQVYNEQFFGPGTRLTVL.

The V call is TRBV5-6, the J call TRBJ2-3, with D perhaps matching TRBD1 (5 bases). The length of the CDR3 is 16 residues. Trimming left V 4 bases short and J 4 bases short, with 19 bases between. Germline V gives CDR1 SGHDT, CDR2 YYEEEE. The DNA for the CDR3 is TGTGCCAGCAGCCCTCCCTGGGGCAGGGCGGCAGATACGCAGTATTTT. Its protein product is CASSPPWGRAADTQYF.

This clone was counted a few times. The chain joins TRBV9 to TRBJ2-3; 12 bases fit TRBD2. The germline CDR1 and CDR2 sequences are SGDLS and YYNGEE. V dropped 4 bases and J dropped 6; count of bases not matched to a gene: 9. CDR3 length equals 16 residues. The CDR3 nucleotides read TGTGCCAGCAGCCCCGGACTAGCGGGGTTTGGTGATACGCAGTATTTT. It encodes CASSPGLAGFGDTQYF. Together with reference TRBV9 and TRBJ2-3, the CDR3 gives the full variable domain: DSGVTQTPKHLITATGQRVTLRCSPRSGDLSVYWYQQSLDQGLQFLIQYYNGEERAKGNILERFSAQQFPDLHSELNLSSLELGDSALYFCASSPGLAGFGDTQYFGPGTRLTVL.

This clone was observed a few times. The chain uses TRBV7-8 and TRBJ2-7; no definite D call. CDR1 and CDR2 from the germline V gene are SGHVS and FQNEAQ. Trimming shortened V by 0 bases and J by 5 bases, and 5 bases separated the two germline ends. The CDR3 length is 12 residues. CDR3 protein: CASSLAQDEQYF. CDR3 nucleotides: TGTGCCAGCAGCTTAGCGCAGGACGAGCAGTACTTC.

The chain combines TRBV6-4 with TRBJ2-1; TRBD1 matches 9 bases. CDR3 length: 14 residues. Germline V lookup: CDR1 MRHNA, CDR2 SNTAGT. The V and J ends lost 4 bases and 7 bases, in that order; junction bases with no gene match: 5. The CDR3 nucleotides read TGTGCCAGCAGTGGGGGACAGGGTAATAATGAGCAGTTCTTC. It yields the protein CASSGGQGNNEQFF.